This T cell receptor (beta chain) was sequenced for a study of T cell responses to AZD1222 COVID-19 vaccine. Overall study findings and caveats: Most donors were white British and more were female, and clonal diversity was possibly underestimated. Two AZD1222 doses significantly raised spike-specific TCR breadth and depth over controls.

Note on this clone: Its target is not known.

Profiling relied on immunoSEQ multiplex PCR, and the TCRdb table lists in-frame clones only, not all of them. The table lists fewer than 200,000 clones, around 85% of them singletons, with around 1% in the top ten. Pooled samples include second doses given at about 4 or 12 weeks. The TCR was taken from an adult who received the AZD1222 COVID-19 vaccine. The sequences come from peripheral blood, collected 28 days after the second AZD1222 dose.

In DNA, the CDR3 is TGTGCCAGCAGCCCCAGGGGGGACAGGGAGTCCTACGAGCAGTACTTC. Its translation: CASSPRGDRESYEQYF. The chain uses TRBV9 and TRBJ2-7, with 9 positions matching TRBD1. The CDR3 is 16 amino acids. Germline values: CDR1 SGDLS, CDR2 YYNGEE. V gave up 4 bases and J gave up 1 base; unmatched junction bases: 9.